The sequence of this T cell receptor (beta chain) was determined in a study of OX40 agonist ivuxolimab in advanced cancers. About the study as a whole: Ivuxolimab was an agonistic, fully human IgG2 monoclonal antibody directed against OX40 (CD134), a costimulatory receptor. Patients were allowed to have had prior anti-PD-1, anti-PD-L1 or anti-CTLA-4 therapy, and approximately 40% of the dose-escalation patients had been treated with checkpoint inhibitors. The purpose of peripheral TCRbeta sequencing was to test whether ivuxolimab changed TCR sequence diversity and led to clonal T-cell expansion. Of the roughly 54 dose-escalation patients, hepatocellular carcinoma was present in about 20, melanoma in around 15, renal cell carcinoma in 9 and head and neck cancer in 9. A male proportion of roughly 85% and a mean age of approximately 61 years, ranging from about 20 to 85, were recorded for the dose-escalation cohort. Intravenous ivuxolimab was administered to patients every 2 weeks at six dose levels: 0.01, 0.1, 0.3, 1.5, 3 and 10 mg/kg. Three dose-escalation patients achieved partial responses, one with hepatocellular carcinoma and two with cutaneous melanoma. The paper describes the monotherapy dose-escalation part (N of about 54 patients) of the phase I trial of ivuxolimab. What the work shows at the level of the full study, not this receptor alone: In the 0.1-3.0 mg/kg groups, partial responders were among the patients with the lowest normalized peripheral clonal expansion, particularly in CD8+ T cells. Low levels of normalized T-cell clonal expansion were also seen in some nonresponding patients. Clonal expansion of both CD4+ and CD8+ blood T cells was observed from baseline to week 6 at doses 0.1 to 3.0 mg/kg. After ivuxolimab, expanded clones were on average more numerous among CD8+ T cells than among CD4+ T cells. Which antigens the clonally expanded peripheral T cells were specific for was not determined.

This clone was picked up a small number of times. Its antigen remains unidentified. Per-nucleotide qualities are absent, and no much larger clonotype sits a single base away. Patients with a history of autoimmune disease or receiving systemic immunosuppression were excluded from the trial. Peripheral blood for TCR sequencing was drawn from every dose cohort at baseline, at cycle 4 day 1 and at cycle 7 day 1. Samples were obtained from an open-label, multicenter, first-in-human phase I dose-escalation trial of ivuxolimab. Adults with locally advanced or metastatic melanoma, renal cell, hepatocellular, or head and neck squamous cell carcinoma were enrolled in the trial. Before TCR sequencing, CD4+ T cells and CD8+ T cells from peripheral blood were sorted into separate populations. Genomic DNA was isolated from the sorted cells so that the TCRbeta CDR3 region could be sequenced. The immunoSEQ Assay was used to sequence the TCRbeta CDR3 regions. TCRdb took this table from immuneACCESS and kept in-frame rearrangements with V and J called. Such tables lack part of the clones; where checked against another copy, unresolved V genes explain under half of the gap, and the rest is unexplained. This sample comprises tens of thousands of clones, 90% to 95% of them detected only once. Of the sample, 4% to 4.5% falls within the top ten clones.

This TCR derives from an adult with an advanced solid tumor such as melanoma, head and neck, liver or kidney cancer. Specimen: CD4+ or CD8+ T cells sorted from blood, collected in a trial of the OX40 agonist ivuxolimab.

The CDR3 corresponds to CATSRRDRGNYGYTF. The sequenced DNA: TGTGCCACCAGCAGGCGGGACAGGGGGAACTATGGCTACACCTTC. This receptor chain uses TRBV15 and TRBJ1-2, with 11 bases matching TRBD1. CDR1 LNHNV and CDR2 YYDKDF were looked up in the germline V gene (reference sequence). The CDR3 contains 15 residues, cysteine and phenylalanine counted. CDR3 DNA only is kept here, 45 bases in frame from base 1. Germline trimming amounts to 3 bases on V and 2 bases on J, with 2 as the count of junction bases outside the gene matches.